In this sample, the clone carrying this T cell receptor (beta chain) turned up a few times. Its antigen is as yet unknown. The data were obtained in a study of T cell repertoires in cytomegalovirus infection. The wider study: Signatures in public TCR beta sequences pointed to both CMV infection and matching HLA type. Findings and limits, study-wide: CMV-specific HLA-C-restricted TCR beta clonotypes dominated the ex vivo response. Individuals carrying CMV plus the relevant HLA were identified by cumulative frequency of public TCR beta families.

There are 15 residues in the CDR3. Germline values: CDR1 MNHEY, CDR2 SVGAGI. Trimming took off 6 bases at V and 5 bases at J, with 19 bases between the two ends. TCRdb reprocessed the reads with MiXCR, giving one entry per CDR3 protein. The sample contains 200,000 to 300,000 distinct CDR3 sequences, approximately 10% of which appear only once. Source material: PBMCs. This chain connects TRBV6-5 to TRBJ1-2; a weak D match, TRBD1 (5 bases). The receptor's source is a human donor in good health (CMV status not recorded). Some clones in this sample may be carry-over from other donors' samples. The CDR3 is CASRPGGAFGYGYTF. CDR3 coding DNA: TGTGCCAGCAGGCCTGGAGGGGCGTTTGGGTATGGCTACACCTTC.